Here is one TCR beta chain with its context. V gave up 3 bases and J gave up 3 bases, with 15 bases separating them. CDR1 and CDR2 (germline): SNHLY, FYNNEI. The CDR3 covers 16 residues. Under the authors' procedure: Estimation of nucleated cell counts was performed using reference gene primer amplification. Method: immunoSEQ multiplex PCR; TCRdb's copy keeps in-frame clones and lacks some. Clonal size and the V and J genes are those of that table, whereas D and trimming came from the DNA. The repertoire has tens of thousands of clones, about 88% of them found once; the top ten carry about 17%. The data derive from a study of blood T cell repertoires in COVID-19. As for the study in general: Acute and convalescent COVID-19 specimens originated in the United States, Italy and Spain. T cells, B-cell-depleted T cells, or PBMCs provided the cDNA or gDNA that served as material.

Sequenced sample: peripheral blood. The clonotype was recovered from an elderly woman with acute or convalescent COVID-19. The chain has TRBV2 and TRBJ1-5, with D possibly matching TRBD1 (6 bases). Written as DNA, the CDR3 is TGTGCCAGCAGTGATAGGAAACAGGGAAACAATCAGCCCCAGCATTTT. This gives the protein CASSDRKQGNNQPQHF.